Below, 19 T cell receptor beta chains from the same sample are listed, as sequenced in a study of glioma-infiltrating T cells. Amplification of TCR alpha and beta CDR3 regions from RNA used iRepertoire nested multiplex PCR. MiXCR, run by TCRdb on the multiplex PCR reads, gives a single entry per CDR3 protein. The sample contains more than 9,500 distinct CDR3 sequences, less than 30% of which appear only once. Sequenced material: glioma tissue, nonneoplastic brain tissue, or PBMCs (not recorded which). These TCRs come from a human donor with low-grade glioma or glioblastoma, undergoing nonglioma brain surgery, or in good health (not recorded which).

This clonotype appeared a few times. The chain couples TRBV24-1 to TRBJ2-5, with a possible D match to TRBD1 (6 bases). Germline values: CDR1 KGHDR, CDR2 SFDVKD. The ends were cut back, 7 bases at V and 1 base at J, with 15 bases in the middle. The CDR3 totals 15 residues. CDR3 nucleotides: TGTGCCACCAGCCCCAGGGGAGTTGGCCAAGAGACCCAGTACTTC. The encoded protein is CATSPRGVGQETQYF.

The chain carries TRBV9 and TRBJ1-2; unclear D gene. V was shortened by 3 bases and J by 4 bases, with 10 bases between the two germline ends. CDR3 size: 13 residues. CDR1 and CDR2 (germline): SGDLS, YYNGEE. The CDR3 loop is CASSADGLYGYTF. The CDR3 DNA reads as TGTGCCAGCAGCGCTGACGGTCTCTATGGCTACACCTTC. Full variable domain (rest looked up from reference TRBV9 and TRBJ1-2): DSGVTQTPKHLITATGQRVTLRCSPRSGDLSVYWYQQSLDQGLQFLIQYYNGEERAKGNILERFSAQQFPDLHSELNLSSLELGDSALYFCASSADGLYGYTFGSGTRLTVV.

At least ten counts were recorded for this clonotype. DNA for the CDR3: TGCAGTGCTAGAGACGCCACAGGGATTTGGGCCTACGAGCAGTACTTC. This gives the protein CSARDATGIWAYEQYF. This chain joins TRBV20-1 and TRBJ2-7, with a weak D call TRBD1 (6 bases). Per germline, CDR1 DFQATT and CDR2 SNEGSKA (reference sequence). The CDR3 is made up of 16 amino acids. The V gene lost 0 bases and the J gene lost 2 bases, with 17 bases spanning the gap.

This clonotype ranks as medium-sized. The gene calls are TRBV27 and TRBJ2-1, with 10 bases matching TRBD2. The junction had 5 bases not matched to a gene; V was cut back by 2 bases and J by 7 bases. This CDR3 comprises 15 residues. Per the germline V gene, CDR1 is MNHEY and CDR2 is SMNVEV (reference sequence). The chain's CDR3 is CASSLGSTSGNEQFF. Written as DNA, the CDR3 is TGTGCCAGCAGTTTAGGTTCGACTAGCGGGAATGAGCAGTTCTTC.

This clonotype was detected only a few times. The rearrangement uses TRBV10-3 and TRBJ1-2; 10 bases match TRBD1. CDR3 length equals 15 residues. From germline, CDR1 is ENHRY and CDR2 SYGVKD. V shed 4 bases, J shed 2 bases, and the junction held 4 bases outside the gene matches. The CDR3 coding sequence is TGTGCCATCAGTGGCCCGGACAGGGGGAACTATGGCTACACCTTC. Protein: CAISGPDRGNYGYTF.

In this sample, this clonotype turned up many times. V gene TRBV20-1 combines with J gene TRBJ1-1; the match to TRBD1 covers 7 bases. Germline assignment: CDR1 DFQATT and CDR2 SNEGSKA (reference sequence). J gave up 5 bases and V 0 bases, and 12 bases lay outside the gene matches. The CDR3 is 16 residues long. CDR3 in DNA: TGCAGTGCTAGAGACGTAAACGGACAGGAGTGGACTGAAGCTTTCTTT. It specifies CSARDVNGQEWTEAFF.

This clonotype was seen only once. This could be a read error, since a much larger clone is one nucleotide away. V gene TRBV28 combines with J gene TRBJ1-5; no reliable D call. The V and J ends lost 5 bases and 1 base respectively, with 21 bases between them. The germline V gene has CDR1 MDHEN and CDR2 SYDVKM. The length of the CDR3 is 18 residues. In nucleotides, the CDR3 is TGTGCCAGCAGTCCGGCCAGATTACAGTGTGTAAGCAATCAGCCCCAGCATTTT. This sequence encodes CASSPARLQCVSNQPQHF. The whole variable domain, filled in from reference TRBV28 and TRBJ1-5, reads DVKVTQSSRYLVKRTGEKVFLECVQDMDHENMFWYRQDPGLGLRLIYFSYDVKMKEKGDIPEGYSVSREKKERFSLILESASTNQTSMYLCASSPARLQCVSNQPQHFGDGTRLSIL.

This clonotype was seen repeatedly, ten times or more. The CDR3 region has the DNA TGCAGTGCTTTGACTAGCGGCTACTACACAGATACGCAGTATTTT. This encodes CSALTSGYYTDTQYF. The V call is TRBV20-1, the J call TRBJ2-3; 9 bases line up with TRBD2. The germline V gene encodes CDR1 DFQATT and CDR2 SNEGSKA (reference sequence). V shed 5 bases and J 2 bases; nucleotides not matched to a gene: 8. The CDR3 covers 15 residues.

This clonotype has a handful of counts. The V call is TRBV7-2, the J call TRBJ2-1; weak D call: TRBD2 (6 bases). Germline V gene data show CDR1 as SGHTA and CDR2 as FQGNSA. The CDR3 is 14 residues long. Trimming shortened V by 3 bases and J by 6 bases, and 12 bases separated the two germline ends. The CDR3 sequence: CASSLSGLLNEQFF. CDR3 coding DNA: TGTGCCAGCAGCTTGAGCGGACTACTCAATGAGCAGTTCTTC.

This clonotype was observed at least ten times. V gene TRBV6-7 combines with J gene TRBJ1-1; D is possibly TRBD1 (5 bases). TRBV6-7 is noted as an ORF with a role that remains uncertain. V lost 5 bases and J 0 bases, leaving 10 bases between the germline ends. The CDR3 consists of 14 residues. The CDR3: CASSPGILNTEAFF. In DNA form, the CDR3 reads TGTGCCAGCAGTCCAGGGATTTTGAACACTGAAGCTTTCTTT.

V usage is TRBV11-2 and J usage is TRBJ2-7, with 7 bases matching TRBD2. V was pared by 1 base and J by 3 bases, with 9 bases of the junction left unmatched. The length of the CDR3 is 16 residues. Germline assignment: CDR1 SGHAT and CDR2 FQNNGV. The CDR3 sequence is CASSLVGGTGGYEQYF. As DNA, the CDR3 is TGTGCCAGCAGCTTAGTGGGGGGGACGGGGGGCTACGAGCAGTACTTC.

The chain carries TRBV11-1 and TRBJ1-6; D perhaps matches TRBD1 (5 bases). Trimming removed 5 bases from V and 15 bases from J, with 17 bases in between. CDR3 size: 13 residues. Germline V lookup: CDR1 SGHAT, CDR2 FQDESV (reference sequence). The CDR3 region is CASSIDSTNLLHF. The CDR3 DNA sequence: TGTGCCAGCAGCATCGACAGCACTAACCTCCTCCACTTT.

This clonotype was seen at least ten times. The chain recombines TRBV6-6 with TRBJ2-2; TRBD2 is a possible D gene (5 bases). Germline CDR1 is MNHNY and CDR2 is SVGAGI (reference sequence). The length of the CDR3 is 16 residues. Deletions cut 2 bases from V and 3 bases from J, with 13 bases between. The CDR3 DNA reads TGTGCCAGCAGTTACAAGAGGGTTTTCGACACCGGGGAGCTGTTTTTT. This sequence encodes CASSYKRVFDTGELFF.

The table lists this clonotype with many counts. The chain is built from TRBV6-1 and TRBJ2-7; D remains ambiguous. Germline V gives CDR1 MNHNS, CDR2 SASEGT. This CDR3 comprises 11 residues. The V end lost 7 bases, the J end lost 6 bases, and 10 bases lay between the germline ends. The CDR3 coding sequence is TGTGCCAGCAACACGGGTTCCGAGCAGTACTTC. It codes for CASNTGSEQYF.

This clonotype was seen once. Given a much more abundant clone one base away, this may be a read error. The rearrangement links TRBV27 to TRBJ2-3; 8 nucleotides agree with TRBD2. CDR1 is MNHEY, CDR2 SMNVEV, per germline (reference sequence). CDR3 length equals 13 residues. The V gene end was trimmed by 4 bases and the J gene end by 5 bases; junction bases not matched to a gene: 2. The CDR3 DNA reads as TGTGCCAGCAGTTCCGGGGGGGGAGATACGCAGTATTTT. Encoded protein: CASSSGGGDTQYF.

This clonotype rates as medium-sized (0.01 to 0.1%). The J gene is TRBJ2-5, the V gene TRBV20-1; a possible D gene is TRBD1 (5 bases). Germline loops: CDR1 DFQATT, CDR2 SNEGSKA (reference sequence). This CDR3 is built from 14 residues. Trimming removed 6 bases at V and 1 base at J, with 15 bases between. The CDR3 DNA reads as TGCAGTGCGTCAGGGTTAAGCGTCCAAGAGACCCAGTACTTC. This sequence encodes CSASGLSVQETQYF.

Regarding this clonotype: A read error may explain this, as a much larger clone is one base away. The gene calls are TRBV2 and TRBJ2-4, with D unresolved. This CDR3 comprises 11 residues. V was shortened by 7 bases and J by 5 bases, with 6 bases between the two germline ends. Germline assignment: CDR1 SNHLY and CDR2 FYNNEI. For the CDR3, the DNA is TGTGCCAGCACACGGCAAAACATTCAGTACTTC. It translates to CASTRQNIQYF.

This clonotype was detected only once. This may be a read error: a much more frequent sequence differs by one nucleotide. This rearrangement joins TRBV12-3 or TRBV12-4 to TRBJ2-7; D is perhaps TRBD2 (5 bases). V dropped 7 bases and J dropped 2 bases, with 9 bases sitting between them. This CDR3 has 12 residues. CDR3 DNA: TGTGCCAGCACTAGCTGTACCTACGAGCAGTACTTC. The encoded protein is CASTSCTYEQYF.

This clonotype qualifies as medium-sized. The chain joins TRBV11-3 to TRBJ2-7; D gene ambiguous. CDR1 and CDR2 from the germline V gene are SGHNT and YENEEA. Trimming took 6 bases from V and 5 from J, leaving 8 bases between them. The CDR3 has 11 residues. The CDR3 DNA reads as TGTGCCAGCAGTTACGGAGACGAGCAGTACTTC. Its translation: CASSYGDEQYF.